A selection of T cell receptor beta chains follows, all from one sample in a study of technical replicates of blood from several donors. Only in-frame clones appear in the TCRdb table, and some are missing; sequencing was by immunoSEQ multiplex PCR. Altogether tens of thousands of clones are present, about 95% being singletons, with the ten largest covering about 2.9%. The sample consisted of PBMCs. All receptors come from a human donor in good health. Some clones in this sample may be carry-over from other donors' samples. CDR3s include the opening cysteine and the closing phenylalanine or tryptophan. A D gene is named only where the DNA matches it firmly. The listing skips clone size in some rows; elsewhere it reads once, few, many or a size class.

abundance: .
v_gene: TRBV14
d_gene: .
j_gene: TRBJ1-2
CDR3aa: CASSPDSHYGYTF
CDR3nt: TGTGCCAGCAGCCCCGACTCGCACTATGGCTACACCTTC

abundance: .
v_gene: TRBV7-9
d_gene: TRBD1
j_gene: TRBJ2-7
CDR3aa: CASGRDRGYEQYF
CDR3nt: TGTGCCAGCGGCAGGGACAGGGGCTACGAGCAGTACTTC

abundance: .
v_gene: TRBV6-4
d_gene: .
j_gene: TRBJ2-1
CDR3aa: CASSPRGAVGNEQFF
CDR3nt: TGTGCCAGCAGCCCCCGAGGAGCGGTCGGAAATGAGCAGTTCTTC

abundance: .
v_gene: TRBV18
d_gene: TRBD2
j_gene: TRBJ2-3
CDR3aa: CASSPSGGGITDTQYF
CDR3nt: TGTGCCAGCTCACCTTCGGGCGGGGGGATCACAGATACGCAGTATTTT

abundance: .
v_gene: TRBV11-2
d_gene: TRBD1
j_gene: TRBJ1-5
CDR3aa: CASSKDRGQPQHF
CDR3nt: TGTGCCAGCAGCAAGGACAGGGGACAGCCCCAGCATTTT

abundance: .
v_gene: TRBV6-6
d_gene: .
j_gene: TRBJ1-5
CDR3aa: CASRPYRFDQPQHF
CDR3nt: TGTGCCAGCAGGCCCTACCGCTTCGATCAGCCCCAGCATTTT

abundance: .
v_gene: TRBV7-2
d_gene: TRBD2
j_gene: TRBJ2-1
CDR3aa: CASSKSREVWDEQFF
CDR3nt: TGTGCCAGCAGCAAATCCCGGGAGGTTTGGGATGAGCAGTTCTTC

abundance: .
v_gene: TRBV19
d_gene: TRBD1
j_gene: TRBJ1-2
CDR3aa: CASSSQGIYGYTF
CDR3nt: TGTGCCAGTAGTTCACAGGGGATCTATGGCTACACCTTC

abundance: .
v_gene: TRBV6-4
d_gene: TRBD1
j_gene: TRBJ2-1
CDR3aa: CASSADRGYNEQFF
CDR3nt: TGTGCCAGCAGTGCTGACAGGGGTTACAATGAGCAGTTCTTC

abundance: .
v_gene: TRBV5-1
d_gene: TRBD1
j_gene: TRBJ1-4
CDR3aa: CASSLEGAVNEKLFF
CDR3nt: TGCGCCAGCAGCTTGGAGGGGGCCGTGAATGAAAAACTGTTTTTT

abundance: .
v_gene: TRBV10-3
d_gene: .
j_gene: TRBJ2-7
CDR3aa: CAISDWGEAYEQYF
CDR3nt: TGTGCCATCAGTGACTGGGGGGAGGCCTACGAGCAGTACTTC

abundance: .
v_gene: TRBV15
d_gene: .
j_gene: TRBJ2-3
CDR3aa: CATSRDYVTDTQYF
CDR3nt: TGTGCCACCAGCAGAGACTACGTCACAGATACGCAGTATTTT

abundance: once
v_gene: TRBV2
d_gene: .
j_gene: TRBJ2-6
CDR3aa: CASSRGEGRSGANVLTF
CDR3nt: TGTGCCAGCAGCCGCGGTGAAGGTCGCTCTGGGGCCAACGTCCTGACTTTC

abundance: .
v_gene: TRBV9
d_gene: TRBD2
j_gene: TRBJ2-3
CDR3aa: CASSVASGGATDTQYF
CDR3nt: TGTGCCAGCAGCGTAGCTAGCGGGGGTGCCACAGATACGCAGTATTTT

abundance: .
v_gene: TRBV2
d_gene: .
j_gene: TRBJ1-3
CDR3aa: CASHPRGLGNTIYF
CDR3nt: TGTGCCAGCCACCCGCGGGGCCTTGGAAACACCATATATTTT

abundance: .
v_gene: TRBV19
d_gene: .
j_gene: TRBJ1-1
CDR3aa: CASSANRIMNTEAFF
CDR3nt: TGTGCCAGCTCCGCAAACAGAATCATGAACACTGAAGCTTTCTTT

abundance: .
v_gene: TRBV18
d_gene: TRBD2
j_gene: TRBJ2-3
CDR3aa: CASSPYSSGNTDMQYF
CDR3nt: TGTGCCAGCTCACCGTACTCTAGCGGGAACACAGATATGCAGTATTTT

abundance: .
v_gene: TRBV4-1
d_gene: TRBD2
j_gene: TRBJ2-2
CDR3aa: CASSQVGSGRVYTGELFF
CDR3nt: TGCGCCAGCAGCCAAGTTGGTAGCGGGAGGGTTTACACCGGGGAGCTGTTTTTT

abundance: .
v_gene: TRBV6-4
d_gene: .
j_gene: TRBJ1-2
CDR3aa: CASSDSEGYGYTF
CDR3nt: TGTGCCAGCAGTGACTCTGAGGGCTATGGCTACACCTTC

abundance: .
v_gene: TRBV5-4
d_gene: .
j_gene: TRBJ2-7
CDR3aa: CASSLAGGGFPYEQYF
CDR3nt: TGTGCCAGCAGCTTGGCGGGTGGGGGCTTTCCCTACGAGCAGTACTTC

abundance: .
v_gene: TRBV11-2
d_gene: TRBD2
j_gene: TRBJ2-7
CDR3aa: CASSLVSQRESDEQYF
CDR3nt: TGTGCCAGCAGCTTAGTTTCCCAGCGGGAGAGCGACGAGCAGTACTTC

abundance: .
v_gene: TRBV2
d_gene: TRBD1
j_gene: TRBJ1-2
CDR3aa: CASSEARGTYGYTF
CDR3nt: TGTGCCAGCAGTGAGGCCAGGGGGACCTATGGCTACACCTTC

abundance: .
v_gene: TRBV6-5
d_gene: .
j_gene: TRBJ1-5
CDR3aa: CASRAGSNQPQHF
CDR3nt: TGTGCCAGCAGGGCGGGCAGCAATCAGCCCCAGCATTTT

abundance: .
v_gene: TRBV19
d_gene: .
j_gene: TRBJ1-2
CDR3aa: CASSYLLSGGQGYTF
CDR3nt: TGTGCCAGTAGTTACCTTTTGAGCGGAGGGCAGGGCTACACCTTC

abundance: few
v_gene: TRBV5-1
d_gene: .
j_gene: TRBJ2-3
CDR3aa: CASTIKPDTQYF
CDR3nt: TGCGCCAGCACCATTAAGCCAGATACGCAGTATTTT

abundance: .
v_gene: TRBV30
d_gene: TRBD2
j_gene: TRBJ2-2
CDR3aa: CAWGRASGNTGELFF
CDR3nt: TGTGCCTGGGGGAGGGCCAGCGGGAACACCGGGGAGCTGTTTTTT

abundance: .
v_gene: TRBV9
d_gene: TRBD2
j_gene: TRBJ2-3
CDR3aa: CASSVAVAKTSGSADTQYF
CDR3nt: TGTGCCAGCAGCGTAGCTGTGGCGAAGACTAGCGGATCAGCGGATACGCAGTATTTT

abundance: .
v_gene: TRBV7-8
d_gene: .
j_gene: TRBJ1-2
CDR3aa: CASSLVVRAEAYGYTF
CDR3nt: TGTGCCAGCAGCTTAGTTGTGCGGGCAGAGGCGTATGGCTACACCTTC

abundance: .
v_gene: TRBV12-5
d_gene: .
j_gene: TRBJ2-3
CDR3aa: CASADAGTDTQYF
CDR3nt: TGTGCTAGTGCCGATGCGGGCACAGATACGCAGTATTTT

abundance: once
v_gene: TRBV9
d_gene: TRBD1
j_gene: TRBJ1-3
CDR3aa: CASGDRGGGTIYF
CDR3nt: TGTGCCAGTGGAGACAGGGGCGGAGGAACCATATATTTT

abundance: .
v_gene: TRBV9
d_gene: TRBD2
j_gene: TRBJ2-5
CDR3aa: CASSVGASGRVGQETQYF
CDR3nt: TGTGCCAGCAGCGTAGGGGCTAGCGGGAGAGTGGGGCAAGAGACCCAGTACTTC

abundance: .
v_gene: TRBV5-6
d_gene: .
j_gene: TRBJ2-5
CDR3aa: CASSLGLVRETQYF
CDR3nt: TGTGCCAGCAGCTTGGGACTAGTCCGTGAGACCCAGTACTTC

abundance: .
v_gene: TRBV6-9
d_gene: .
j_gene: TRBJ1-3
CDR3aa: CASQAKGRASGNTIYF
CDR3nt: TGTGCCAGCCAAGCCAAAGGCAGGGCTTCTGGAAACACCATATATTTT

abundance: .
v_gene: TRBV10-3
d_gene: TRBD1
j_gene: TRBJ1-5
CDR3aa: CAIRPDRGWGPQHF
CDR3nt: TGTGCCATCAGGCCGGACAGGGGTTGGGGACCCCAGCATTTT

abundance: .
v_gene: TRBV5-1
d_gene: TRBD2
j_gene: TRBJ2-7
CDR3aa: CASRLRGGGYEQYF
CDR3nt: TGCGCCAGCAGATTGCGGGGGGGAGGTTACGAGCAGTACTTC

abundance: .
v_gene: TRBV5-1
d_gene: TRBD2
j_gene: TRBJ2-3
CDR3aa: CASSPRKTSGVRGIADTQYF
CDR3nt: TGCGCCAGCAGCCCTCGTAAGACTAGCGGGGTACGCGGAATCGCAGATACGCAGTATTTT

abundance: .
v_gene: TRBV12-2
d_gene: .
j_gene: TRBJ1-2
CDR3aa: CASRFKGGNGGYTF
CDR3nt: TGTGCAAGTCGCTTTAAGGGGGGGAACGGCGGCTACACCTTC

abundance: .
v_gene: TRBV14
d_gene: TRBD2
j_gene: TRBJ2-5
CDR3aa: CASSQLAGPQETQYF
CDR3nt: TGTGCCAGCAGCCAGCTAGCGGGACCGCAAGAGACCCAGTACTTC

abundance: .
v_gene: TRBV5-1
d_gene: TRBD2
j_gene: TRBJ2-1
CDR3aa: CASSLLPAGMHNEQFF
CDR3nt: TGCGCCAGCAGCTTGCTACCAGCGGGGATGCACAATGAGCAGTTCTTC

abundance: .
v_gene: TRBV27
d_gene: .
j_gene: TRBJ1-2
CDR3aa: CASRGAPEGYGYTF
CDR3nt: TGTGCCAGCCGGGGGGCGCCCGAGGGCTATGGCTACACCTTC

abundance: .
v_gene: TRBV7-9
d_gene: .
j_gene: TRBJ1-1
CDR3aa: CASSRHIMNTEAFF
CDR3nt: TGTGCCAGCAGCCGTCACATCATGAACACTGAAGCTTTCTTT

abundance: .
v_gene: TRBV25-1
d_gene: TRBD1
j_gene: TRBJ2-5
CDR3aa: CASRGTGPQETQYF
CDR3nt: TGTGCCAGCAGGGGGACAGGGCCACAAGAGACCCAGTACTTC

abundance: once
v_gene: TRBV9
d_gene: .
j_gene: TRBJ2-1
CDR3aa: CASSVRGNSHDEQFF
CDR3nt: TGTGCCAGCAGCGTAAGGGGGAATAGCCATGATGAGCAGTTCTTC

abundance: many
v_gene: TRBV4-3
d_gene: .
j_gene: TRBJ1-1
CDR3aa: CASSQGMMAGATTEAFF
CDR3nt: TGCGCCAGCAGCCAAGGAATGATGGCAGGCGCGACCACTGAAGCTTTCTTT

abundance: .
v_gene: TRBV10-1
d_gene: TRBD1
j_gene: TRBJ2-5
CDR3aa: CASSMTGCETQYF
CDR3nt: TGCGCCAGCAGTATGACAGGGTGTGAGACCCAGTACTTC

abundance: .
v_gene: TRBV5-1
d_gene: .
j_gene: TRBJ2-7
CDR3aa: CASSLTAGAYEQYF
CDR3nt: TGCGCCAGCAGCTTGACTGCGGGGGCGTACGAGCAGTACTTC

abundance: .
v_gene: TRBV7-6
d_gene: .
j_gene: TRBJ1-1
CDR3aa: CASRWGEATEAFF
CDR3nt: TGTGCCAGCCGGTGGGGGGAAGCAACTGAAGCTTTCTTT

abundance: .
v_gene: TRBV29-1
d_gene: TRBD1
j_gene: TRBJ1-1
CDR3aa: CSTGTGLNTEAFF
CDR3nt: TGCAGCACCGGGACAGGCCTGAACACTGAAGCTTTCTTT

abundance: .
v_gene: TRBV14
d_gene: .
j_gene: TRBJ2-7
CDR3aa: CASSLIRGSGQYF
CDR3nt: TGTGCCAGCAGCCTAATCAGGGGTTCCGGGCAGTACTTC

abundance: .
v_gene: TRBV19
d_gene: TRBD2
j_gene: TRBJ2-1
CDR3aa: CASPTRGLAGVGSYNEQFF
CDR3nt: TGTGCCAGTCCAACCCGGGGACTAGCGGGAGTTGGGTCCTACAATGAGCAGTTCTTC

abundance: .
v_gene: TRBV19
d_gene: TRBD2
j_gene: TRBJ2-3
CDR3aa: CASSISASGADTQYF
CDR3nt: TGTGCCAGTAGTATATCGGCTAGCGGAGCAGATACGCAGTATTTT

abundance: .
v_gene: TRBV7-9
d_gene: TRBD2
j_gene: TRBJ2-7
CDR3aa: CASSSNSGTSGFYEQYF
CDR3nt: TGTGCCAGCAGCTCCAATTCCGGGACTAGCGGATTCTACGAGCAGTACTTC

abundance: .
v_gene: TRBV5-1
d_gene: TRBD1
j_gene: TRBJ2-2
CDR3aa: CASSSKRTGGNTGELFF
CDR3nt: TGCGCCAGCAGCTCAAAACGGACAGGAGGGAACACCGGGGAGCTGTTTTTT

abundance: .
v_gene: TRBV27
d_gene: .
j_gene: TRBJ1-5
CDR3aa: CASSPSGGRDFIGNQPQHF
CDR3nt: TGTGCCAGCAGCCCCTCCGGGGGTAGGGATTTTATTGGCAATCAGCCCCAGCATTTT

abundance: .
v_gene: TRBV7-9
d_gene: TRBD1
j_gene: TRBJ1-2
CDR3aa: CASSFGTGGYGYTF
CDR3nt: TGTGCCAGCAGCTTTGGGACAGGGGGCTATGGCTACACCTTC

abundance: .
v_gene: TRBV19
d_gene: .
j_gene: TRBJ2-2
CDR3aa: CASSIATTGELFF
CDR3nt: TGTGCCAGTAGTATAGCTACCACCGGGGAGCTGTTTTTT

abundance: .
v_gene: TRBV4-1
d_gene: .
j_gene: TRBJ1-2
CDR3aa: CASSLAAGAEGYTF
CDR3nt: TGCGCCAGCAGCCTAGCGGCAGGTGCGGAGGGCTACACCTTC

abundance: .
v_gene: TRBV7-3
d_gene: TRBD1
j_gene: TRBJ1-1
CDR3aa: CASSLTGVTEAFF
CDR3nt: TGTGCCAGCAGCTTGACAGGGGTGACTGAAGCTTTCTTT